A single sample gave rise to the 25 T cell receptor beta chains below, sequenced in a study of blood T cell repertoires in COVID-19. Method: immunoSEQ multiplex PCR; TCRdb's copy keeps in-frame clones and lacks some. Among about 100,000 clones listed, around four fifths were seen once. The material sequenced was peripheral blood. The source of these receptors is a man in his forties or fifties with active or convalescent COVID-19.

The chain recombines TRBV19 with TRBJ2-4, with D uncertain. The CDR3 totals 14 residues. The V gene lost 5 bases and the J gene lost 0 bases, with 8 bases spanning the gap. CDR1 and CDR2 (germline): LNHDA, SQIVND (reference sequence). The CDR3 here is CASSDTIAKNIQYF. CDR3 coding DNA: TGTGCCAGTAGTGATACAATAGCCAAAAACATTCAGTACTTC.

This chain's CDR3 is CAVRETRTEQYF. Here the CDR3 DNA reads TGTGCCGTCCGGGAAACCCGGACTGAGCAGTACTTC. The chain couples TRBV10-3 to TRBJ2-7, with TRBD2 as a possible D gene (5 bases). V shed 11 bases and J shed 7 bases, with 18 bases lying between them. Germline values: CDR1 ENHRY, CDR2 SYGVKD. The CDR3 runs 12 residues.

The genes are TRBV29-1 and TRBJ2-5; a weak D match, TRBD1 (6 bases). The CDR3 contains 13 residues. The germline CDR1 and CDR2 sequences are SQVTM and ANQGSEA. The V end was cut by 7 bases, the J end by 1 base, with 13 bases between. Here the CDR3 reads CSALMGAQETQYF. Written as DNA, the CDR3 is TGCAGCGCCCTGATGGGGGCCCAAGAGACCCAGTACTTC.

This chain links TRBV30 with TRBJ2-3; tentative D call: TRBD2 (6 bases). CDR1 and CDR2 from the germline V gene are GTSNPN and SVGIG (reference sequence). The CDR3 totals 15 residues. Trimming took off 0 bases at V and 1 base at J, with 11 bases between the two ends. CDR3 sequence reads: CAWSVGGTRTDTQYF. DNA of the CDR3: TGTGCCTGGAGTGTCGGCGGGACCCGCACAGATACGCAGTATTTT.

The chain has TRBV7-6 and TRBJ2-3; D is uncertain. The germline gives CDR1 SGHVS, CDR2 FNYEAQ. The CDR3 runs 15 residues. V shed 5 bases and J shed 0 bases, with 12 bases lying between them. The CDR3 nucleotides are TGTGCCAGCAGCCCCCGCGGCAGTAGCACAGATACGCAGTATTTT. Translating gives CASSPRGSSTDTQYF. Full variable domain (outside the CDR3, taken from reference TRBV7-6 and TRBJ2-3): GAGVSQSPRYKVTKRGQDVALRCDPISGHVSLYWYRQALGQGPEFLTYFNYEAQQDKSGLPNDRFSAERPEGSISTLTIQRTEQRDSAMYRCASSPRGSSTDTQYFGPGTRLTVL.

This clone was observed a few times. The J gene is TRBJ2-7, the V gene TRBV5-6; 8 bases line up with TRBD2. This CDR3 has 14 residues. With V trimmed by 4 bases and J by 5 bases, 8 bases remained unmatched. Per the germline V gene, CDR1 is SGHDT and CDR2 is YYEEEE. CDR3 protein: CASSPLGREDEQYF. The CDR3 coding sequence is TGTGCCAGCAGCCCCCTCGGGAGGGAAGACGAGCAGTACTTC.

The rearrangement uses TRBV9 and TRBJ2-7; TRBD2 matches 12 bases. Germline CDR1 is SGDLS and CDR2 is YYNGEE. V dropped 5 bases and J dropped 2; count of bases not matched to a gene: 8. The CDR3 contains 16 residues. CDR3 DNA sequence: TGTGCCAGCAGTAGGGATTGGACTAGCGGGGCCTACGAGCAGTACTTC. It translates to CASSRDWTSGAYEQYF. Full variable domain (remainder filled in from reference TRBV9 and TRBJ2-7): DSGVTQTPKHLITATGQRVTLRCSPRSGDLSVYWYQQSLDQGLQFLIQYYNGEERAKGNILERFSAQQFPDLHSELNLSSLELGDSALYFCASSRDWTSGAYEQYFGPGTRLTVT.

This clone was counted between two and nine times. Other nucleotide sequences in the sample specify the same CDR3. The CDR3 DNA sequence: TGCGCCAGCAGCTTGCCAGGGCTTACTGAAGCTTTCTTT. Translating it yields CASSLPGLTEAFF. This chain joins TRBV5-1 and TRBJ1-1; tentatively, D is TRBD1 (5 bases). Germline CDR1 and CDR2: SGHRS and YFSETQ. Trimming stripped 1 base from V and 5 bases from J, with 9 bases between. CDR3 length: 13 residues.

The chain joins TRBV2 to TRBJ1-4; a weak D match, TRBD1 (6 bases). The CDR3 extends over 14 amino acids. Germline values: CDR1 SNHLY, CDR2 FYNNEI. The V gene lost 7 bases and the J gene lost 0 bases, with 9 bases spanning the gap. In nucleotides, the CDR3 is TGTGCCAGCACAAGGACAGCAACTAATGAAAAACTGTTTTTT. Residues: CASTRTATNEKLFF.

The chain has TRBV6-5 and TRBJ1-2; 9 bases align to TRBD1. CDR1 MNHEY and CDR2 SVGAGI come from the germline V gene. The CDR3 totals 11 residues. Trimming took 6 bases from V and 9 from J; bases not matched to a gene: 2. The CDR3 sequence: CASRGTGSYTF. The CDR3 DNA sequence: TGTGCCAGCAGGGGGACAGGGAGCTACACCTTC.

This chain links TRBV25-1 with TRBJ1-1; tentatively, D is TRBD1 (6 bases). V was shortened by 5 bases and J by 4 bases, with 14 bases between the two germline ends. Germline lookup yields CDR1 MGHDK and CDR2 SYGVNS. The CDR3 covers 14 residues. The CDR3 reads CASSNTGFGTEAFF. CDR3 nucleotide sequence: TGTGCCAGCAGTAACACAGGGTTCGGCACTGAAGCTTTCTTT.

The rearrangement links TRBV12-3 or TRBV12-4 to TRBJ2-7, with 7 bases lining up with TRBD1. V lost 4 bases, J lost 2 bases, and 2 bases stayed unmatched. The CDR3 totals 13 residues. The CDR3: CASSSQGAYEQYF. The CDR3 DNA follows: TGTGCCAGCAGTTCCCAGGGGGCCTACGAGCAGTACTTC.

The genes are TRBV11-2 and TRBJ1-2; possible D gene TRBD1, 6 bases. With 1 base removed from V and 8 bases from J, the gap between germline ends came to 17 bases. The CDR3 covers 15 residues. CDR1 is SGHAT, CDR2 FQNNGV, per germline. The CDR3 DNA sequence: TGTGCCAGCAGCTTAGGAGGGGGACGTGTTAAGGGCTACACCTTC. Protein: CASSLGGGRVKGYTF.

This clone appeared a single time. The CDR3 here is CASSFDRVNTIYF. DNA for the CDR3: TGTGCCAGCAGCTTCGACAGGGTGAACACCATATATTTT. The chain employs TRBV7-9 and TRBJ1-3, with 7 bases that match TRBD1. Losses at the gene ends were 3 bases for V and 7 bases for J; bases not matched to a gene: 3. Germline V gives CDR1 SEHNR, CDR2 FQNEAQ (reference sequence). The CDR3 spans 13 residues.

The rearrangement uses TRBV5-6 and TRBJ2-3; maybe TRBD2 (6 bases). The V and J ends lost 4 bases and 5 bases respectively, with 20 bases between them. CDR1 is SGHDT and CDR2 is YYEEEE in the germline V gene. This CDR3 has 16 amino acids. As DNA, the CDR3 is TGTGCCAGCAGCCCCCTGACTAGTACGGGGATAGATACGCAGTATTTT. Protein: CASSPLTSTGIDTQYF.

The rearrangement joins TRBV3-1 (or the pseudogene TRBV3-2) to TRBJ1-3, with 9 bases identical to TRBD1. The CDR3 runs 15 residues. Looked up from germline, CDR1 is LGHDT and CDR2 is YNNKEL (reference sequence). Trimming took 4 bases from V and 4 from J; bases not matched to a gene: 5. The CDR3 sequence: CASSRAGQGGNTIYF. The CDR3 bases are TGTGCCAGCAGCCGCGCCGGACAGGGGGGAAACACCATATATTTT.

The V and J genes are TRBV2 and TRBJ1-4; D gene ambiguous. V gave up 9 bases and J gave up 2 bases, with 10 bases separating them. Germline lookup yields CDR1 SNHLY and CDR2 FYNNEI. The CDR3 sequence is 13 residues long. CDR3 sequence: CASRERTNEKLFF. The CDR3 DNA reads TGTGCCAGTAGAGAGCGGACTAATGAAAAACTGTTTTTT.

The rearrangement uses TRBV6-1 and TRBJ1-6; D not certain. The germline CDR1 and CDR2 sequences are MNHNS and SASEGT. V lost 2 bases and J 12 bases, leaving 11 bases between the germline ends. CDR3 size: 13 residues. CDR3 residues: CASSEIAREPLHF. For the CDR3, the DNA is TGTGCCAGCAGTGAAATCGCGCGTGAACCCCTCCACTTT.

This clone was seen a single time. The CDR3 DNA reads TGCGCCAGCAGCTTGGAGGGGCGCGTTTCAGATACGCAGTATTTT. It is translated as CASSLEGRVSDTQYF. The V call is TRBV5-1, the J call TRBJ2-3, with D maybe TRBD1 (5 bases). CDR3 length equals 15 residues. V gave up 0 bases and J gave up 4 bases, with 12 bases separating them. The germline V gene encodes CDR1 SGHRS and CDR2 YFSETQ.

The J gene is TRBJ2-4, the V gene TRBV6-5; 15 bases are a match to TRBD2. CDR3 length: 15 residues. Trimming removed 6 bases from V and 7 bases from J; junction bases left unmatched: 4. Per germline, CDR1 MNHEY and CDR2 SVGAGI. In nucleotides, the CDR3 is TGTGCCAGCAGGGACGGGACTAGCGGGAGGAACATTCAGTACTTC. It is translated as CASRDGTSGRNIQYF.

This clone was seen a handful of times. The V call is TRBV11-2, the J call TRBJ1-2; D ambiguous. The V gene's germline CDR1 is SGHAT and CDR2 FQNNGV. V lost 5 bases to trimming and J lost 0 bases, with 16 bases between them. The CDR3 has 16 amino acids. The DNA of the CDR3 is TGTGCCAGCAGCCGGGGTAAAGCCCCCCCTAACTATGGCTACACCTTC. Its translation is CASSRGKAPPNYGYTF.

This chain links TRBV11-2 with TRBJ2-1, with TRBD1 matching over 11 bases. The CDR3 runs 17 residues. V dropped 0 bases and J dropped 0; count of bases not matched to a gene: 1. Per germline, CDR1 SGHAT and CDR2 FQNNGV. The CDR3 is CASSLDGTGGSYNEQFF. The CDR3 DNA reads as TGTGCCAGCAGCTTAGACGGGACAGGGGGCTCCTACAATGAGCAGTTCTTC.

The chain has TRBV5-1 and TRBJ2-2, with a tentative D call TRBD1 (6 bases). Trimming shortened V by 2 bases and J by 2 bases, and 10 bases separated the two germline ends. The CDR3 covers 15 residues. The V gene's germline CDR1 is SGHRS and CDR2 YFSETQ. CDR3 in amino acids: CASSFGTSNTGELFF. In nucleotides, the CDR3 is TGCGCCAGCAGCTTCGGGACAAGTAACACCGGGGAGCTGTTTTTT.

This chain uses TRBV18 with TRBJ2-3; possible D gene TRBD1, 5 bases. The V and J ends lost 3 bases and 6 bases respectively, with 19 bases between them. Germline CDR1 is KGHSH and CDR2 is LQKENI. This CDR3 spans 16 amino acids. The CDR3 nucleotides are TGTGCCAGCTCACCCCTGGACACAAGGGGATTGGATACGCAGTATTTT. Residues: CASSPLDTRGLDTQYF.

CDR3 DNA: TGCGCCAGCAGCCAAGATGGCAGGTCAGACTACGAGCAGTACTTC. Protein: CASSQDGRSDYEQYF. The V call is TRBV4-1, the J call TRBJ2-7; D is undetermined. This CDR3 is built from 15 residues. Germline loops: CDR1 MGHRA, CDR2 YSYEKL. The V end lost 0 bases, the J end lost 3 bases, and 12 bases lay between the germline ends.